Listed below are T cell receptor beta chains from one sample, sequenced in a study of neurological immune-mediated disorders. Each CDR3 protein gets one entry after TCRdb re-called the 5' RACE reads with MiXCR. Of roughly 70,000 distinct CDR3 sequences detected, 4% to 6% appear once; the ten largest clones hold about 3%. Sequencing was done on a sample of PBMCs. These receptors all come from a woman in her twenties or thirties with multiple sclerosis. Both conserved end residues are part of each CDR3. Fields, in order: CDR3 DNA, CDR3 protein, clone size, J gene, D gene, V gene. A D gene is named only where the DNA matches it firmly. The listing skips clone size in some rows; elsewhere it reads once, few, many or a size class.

TGCAGTGCTAGGCGGGGTAACAATTCACCCCTCCACTTT CSARRGNNSPLHF few TRBJ1-6 . TRBV20-1
TGCGCCAGCAGCCAGGAGTCAGGCGGGGGGGCCCGCAACAATGAGCAGTTCTTC CASSQESGGGARNNEQFF many TRBJ2-1 TRBD2 TRBV4-1
TGCGCCAGCAGCCCACCGGACGTTCTCGGGGAGCTGTTTTTT CASSPPDVLGELFF many TRBJ2-2 . TRBV5-1
TGTGCTAGCAGCTTACGAGGGGGCACCGGGGAGCTGTTTTTT CASSLRGGTGELFF many TRBJ2-2 . TRBV7-7
TGTGCCAGCAGCCTCTCCGTGGGGACTAACTATGGCTACACCTTC CASSLSVGTNYGYTF . TRBJ1-2 . TRBV7-9
TGTGCCAGCAGTTACGATTCAGGGACCGGGGAGCTGTTTTTT CASSYDSGTGELFF many TRBJ2-2 . TRBV6-5
TGCAGTGCGAAGCCCTGGACAGACTCTGGGGCCAACGTCCTGACTTTC CSAKPWTDSGANVLTF many TRBJ2-6 . TRBV20-1
TGCAGCGTTAGGGGGACAGATATGAATCAGCCCCAGCATTTT CSVRGTDMNQPQHF many TRBJ1-5 TRBD1 TRBV29-1
TGTGCCAGCAGTTTAGGGGCCCTGGCCGATACGCAGTATTTT CASSLGALADTQYF few TRBJ2-3 . TRBV12-3/TRBV12-4
TGTGCCAGCAGTCGCCAGCGGGGGGGGAGCACAGATACGCAGTATTTT CASSRQRGGSTDTQYF many TRBJ2-3 TRBD2 TRBV6-6
TGCAGTGCCCGCCCAGGCCAAGAGACCCAGTACTTC CSARPGQETQYF many TRBJ2-5 . TRBV20-1
TGTGCCAGCAGTGGGAGGCCGGGACAGCTAAACCGGGTTACGCAGTATTTT CASSGRPGQLNRVTQYF . TRBJ2-3 TRBD1 TRBV2
TGTGCCAGCAGCCGGACAGTGGATCAGCCCCAGAATTTT CASSRTVDQPQNF many TRBJ1-5 . TRBV7-2
TGCGCCAGCAGCTTTTCAGAGACTAGCGGGGCAGCTGGCTCCTACAATGAGCAGTTCTTC CASSFSETSGAAGSYNEQFF many TRBJ2-1 TRBD2 TRBV5-1
TGTGCCAGCAGTGAGGCTAGAACAGATACGCAGTATTTT CASSEARTDTQYF . TRBJ2-3 . TRBV2
TGCGCCAGCAGCTTGGACAAGGGGAACACCGGGGAGCTGTTTTTT CASSLDKGNTGELFF many TRBJ2-2 . TRBV5-1
TGTGCCAGCAGACCCAAAAACAGGGCAACTAATGAAAAACTGTTTTTT CASRPKNRATNEKLFF many TRBJ1-4 . TRBV12-3/TRBV12-4
TGTGCCAGCAGACCGGAACTAGTACGCACAGATACGCAGTATTTT CASRPELVRTDTQYF many TRBJ2-3 . TRBV12-3/TRBV12-4
TGTGCCAGCAGTTTATCAGGGGCTGAAAAACTGTTTTTT CASSLSGAEKLFF many TRBJ1-4 . TRBV28
TGTGCCAGCAGCTCGGCCGGCAGGCCGACCCGCTATGGCTACACCTTC CASSSAGRPTRYGYTF many TRBJ1-2 . TRBV7-9
TGTGCCACCAATTATAGAAACGAGCAGTACTTC CATNYRNEQYF . TRBJ2-7 . TRBV10-3
TGTGCCAGCAGTCCGGGACAGGGGTTGGCCGGGGAGCTGTTTTTT CASSPGQGLAGELFF once TRBJ2-2 TRBD1 TRBV12-3/TRBV12-4
TGTGCCAGCAGTCCTATCGCGGATTCACCCCTCCACTTT CASSPIADSPLHF few TRBJ1-6 . TRBV7-9
TGCAGCGTTGAAGAGAAAGGGCCAGGGCTGTTT CSVEEKGPGLF many TRBJ1-1 . TRBV29-1
TGCAGTGCTAGAGATTCCAAACGCGGGATCCCCCAGTACTTC CSARDSKRGIPQYF many TRBJ2-5 . TRBV20-1
TGTGCCAGCAGCCAAACCAACAGTAAACTCAATCAGCCCCAGCATTTT CASSQTNSKLNQPQHF many TRBJ1-5 . TRBV4-2
TGTGCCAGCAGCCAAGGGACAGTAAATGAAAAACTGTTTTTT CASSQGTVNEKLFF many TRBJ1-4 TRBD1 TRBV7-8
TGTGCCAGCAGCCAAGATGTCGGCTATGGCTACACCTTC CASSQDVGYGYTF many TRBJ1-2 . TRBV3-1
TGCAGTGCTAGCGGGGGGGCCCCACAAGAGACCCAGTACTTC CSASGGAPQETQYF many TRBJ2-5 TRBD2 TRBV20-1
TGTGCCAGCAACAACGGGGGGAACACTGAAGCTTTCTTT CASNNGGNTEAFF few TRBJ1-1 . TRBV7-9
TGTGCCAGCAGCCAGGCCCTGACAGGGGCCGGAAAACTGTTTTTT CASSQALTGAGKLFF many TRBJ1-4 TRBD1 TRBV3-1
TGCAGTGCTCCCACTGGAAACACCATATATTTT CSAPTGNTIYF . TRBJ1-3 . TRBV20-1
TGTGCCATCAGTGACCGGGACACCGCCTACGAGCAGTACTTC CAISDRDTAYEQYF many TRBJ2-7 . TRBV10-3
TGTGCCAGCAGTGGGTGGCGGGAAGGCAATGAGCAGTTCTTC CASSGWREGNEQFF medium-sized TRBJ2-1 . TRBV2
TGTGCCAGCAGCTTAGAAGGACCGAACTCGTTGGGGATGGGTGGTACGCAGTATTTT CASSLEGPNSLGMGGTQYF many TRBJ2-3 . TRBV7-8
TGCAGTGCTAGAGTACTAGCGGGGGGGCTCGGCTACGAGCAGTACTTC CSARVLAGGLGYEQYF many TRBJ2-7 TRBD2 TRBV20-1
TGCAGTGCTAGCCCACAGGTCGACACTGAAGCTTTCTTT CSASPQVDTEAFF many TRBJ1-1 . TRBV20-1
TGCGCCAGCAGCCGACAGGGGATAGCTTTATCTGGAAACACCATATATTTT CASSRQGIALSGNTIYF many TRBJ1-3 TRBD1 TRBV4-1
TGTGCCAGCAGTATTTACCCGGACCCGACAGGGGCAATTGATAATTCACCCCTCCACTTT CASSIYPDPTGAIDNSPLHF many TRBJ1-6 TRBD1 TRBV27
TGTGCCAGCAGCGTCGGGGCAGGGCAAACGCAGTATTTT CASSVGAGQTQYF . TRBJ2-3 . TRBV5-6
TGTGCCAGCGGCTACGACAGAGGGAACGGGGAGCTGTTTTTT CASGYDRGNGELFF many TRBJ2-2 . TRBV6-5
TGTGCCAGCACCTTAGCAGAGGATGAGCAGTTCTTC CASTLAEDEQFF many TRBJ2-1 . TRBV11-2
TGCGCCAGCAGCTTGGAGGGCCCTCAGCCCCAGAATTTT CASSLEGPQPQNF many TRBJ1-5 . TRBV5-1
TGTGCCAGCAGCCAACCCCGGTATCCCTACAATGAGCAGTTCTTC CASSQPRYPYNEQFF many TRBJ2-1 . TRBV4-2
TGTGCCAGCAGCGTACTTTTACCAGAAGCTTTCTTT CASSVLLPEAFF many TRBJ1-1 . TRBV12-3/TRBV12-4
TGTGCCAGCAGGGAGGGACAGCCCACAGATACGCAGTATTTT CASREGQPTDTQYF many TRBJ2-3 . TRBV2
TGCAGTGCTAATTCGGTGATGCGGGGGAAATTAGAGGAGCAGTACTTC CSANSVMRGKLEEQYF few TRBJ2-7 TRBD2 TRBV20-1
TGTGCCAGCAGTCCCGGGACAGGGTCTAGACAGCCCCAGAATTTT CASSPGTGSRQPQNF many TRBJ1-5 TRBD1 TRBV28
TGTGCCAGCAGCCGGGACAGGGGAATGGTTGAGACCCAGTACTTC CASSRDRGMVETQYF . TRBJ2-5 TRBD1 TRBV3-1
TGCAGCGTTTCACAGGGAGAGAGTCAGCCCCAGCATTTT CSVSQGESQPQHF few TRBJ1-5 . TRBV29-1
TGTGCCAGCAGCCGAACTTCGCCAGTCTTGGAGCAGTACTTC CASSRTSPVLEQYF few TRBJ2-7 . TRBV14
TGCAGTGCTAGAGAGGGACAGGGATATGCAGATACGCAGTATTTT CSAREGQGYADTQYF many TRBJ2-3 TRBD1 TRBV20-1
TGCAGTGCTAGAGATCCAGGGCCGATAGGATCCTCTGGGGCCAACGTCCTGACTTTC CSARDPGPIGSSGANVLTF many TRBJ2-6 . TRBV20-1
TGTGCCAGCAGCCCGACAGGGAACTATGGCTACACCTTC CASSPTGNYGYTF many TRBJ1-2 TRBD1 TRBV7-9
TGTGCCAGCAGACGTAGCGGGGGAGATCCCAAGGAGACCCAGTACTTC CASRRSGGDPKETQYF many TRBJ2-5 TRBD2 TRBV12-3/TRBV12-4
TGTGCCAGCAGCCCTACCCAGGGGGGCACTGAAGCTTTCTTT CASSPTQGGTEAFF . TRBJ1-1 TRBD1 TRBV7-9
TGCGCCAGCAGCTTACAGCTTGCGAACACTGAAGCTTTCTTT CASSLQLANTEAFF many TRBJ1-1 . TRBV5-1
TGCAGTGCTAGCGGACGGGGGGGTTACAATGAGCAGTTCTTC CSASGRGGYNEQFF . TRBJ2-1 TRBD2 TRBV20-1
TGTGCCACCAGCAGAGTTCCGGGACAGACAAACCCTCTCTCTGGGGCCAACGTCCTGACTTTC CATSRVPGQTNPLSGANVLTF . TRBJ2-6 TRBD1 TRBV15
TGCGCCAGCAGCTTTCAGACAGATACCTACGAGCAGTACTTC CASSFQTDTYEQYF many TRBJ2-7 . TRBV5-1